The 17 T cell receptor beta chains listed next were all sequenced from one sample in a study of T-cell memory formation after mild COVID-19. TCRdb fed the 5' RACE reads into MiXCR, producing one record per CDR3 protein. Among roughly 110,000 distinct CDR3 sequences listed, under 15% were seen once. The specimen was PBMCs or a T cell subset sorted from them (not recorded which). These receptors originate from an adult woman who had mild COVID-19 (a few samples of this study predate the infection). Cell type and time point are not known.

This clonotype was seen only a few times. The V and J genes are TRBV9 and TRBJ1-3; D not resolved. Looked up from germline, CDR1 is SGDLS and CDR2 is YYNGEE. This CDR3 has 15 residues. V lost 3 bases and J lost 0, with 10 bases in between. The CDR3 reads CASSEEVFSGNTIYF. DNA of the CDR3: TGTGCCAGCAGCGAGGAGGTTTTCTCTGGAAACACCATATATTTT.

This clonotype showed up just a few times. The CDR3 here is CASSLQEDYGYTF. In DNA, the CDR3 is TGTGCCAGCAGCCTACAGGAGGACTATGGCTACACCTTC. J is TRBJ1-2 and V is TRBV11-2; a weak D match, TRBD1 (5 bases). The CDR3 has 13 amino acids. Germline loops: CDR1 SGHAT, CDR2 FQNNGV. Trimming left V 5 bases short and J 3 bases short, with 10 bases between.

The rearrangement uses TRBV20-1 and TRBJ2-7, with D perhaps assigned TRBD1 or TRBD2 (5 bases each). Germline V lookup: CDR1 DFQATT, CDR2 SNEGSKA (reference sequence). The CDR3 spans 13 residues. The germline V and J ends were trimmed by 2 bases and 0 bases, with 8 bases remaining between them. The CDR3 DNA follows: TGCAGTGCTAGAAGGGACCACTCCTACGAGCAGTACTTC. It is translated as CSARRDHSYEQYF.

This clonotype has just a few counts. The chain couples TRBV12-3 or TRBV12-4 to TRBJ1-1; maybe TRBD1 (5 bases). The CDR3 is made up of 14 amino acids. The V gene lost 6 bases and the J gene lost 4 bases, with 15 bases spanning the gap. The chain's CDR3 is CASSPNGAGTEAFF. The CDR3 nucleotides read TGTGCCAGCAGCCCGAATGGGGCGGGCACTGAAGCTTTCTTT.

The V call is TRBV6-5, the J call TRBJ2-3, with 12 bases identical to TRBD2. The V gene's germline CDR1 is MNHEY and CDR2 SVGAGI. V trimming: 5 bases; J trimming: 1 base; junction bases outside the gene matches: 7. CDR3 length: 17 amino acids. CDR3 nucleotides: TGTGCCAGCAGTCGACTAGCGGGAGTCTCTGGCACAGATACGCAGTATTTT. Amino acid sequence: CASSRLAGVSGTDTQYF.

In this sample, this clonotype turned up a few times. The V and J genes are TRBV20-1 and TRBJ2-7, with D tentatively TRBD1 (5 bases). This CDR3 has 15 residues. The V end was cut by 0 bases, the J end by 0 bases, with 12 bases between. Germline loops: CDR1 DFQATT, CDR2 SNEGSKA (reference sequence). CDR3 coding DNA: TGCAGTGCTAGAGATCTGGACGACAGCTCCTACGAGCAGTACTTC. Translating gives CSARDLDDSSYEQYF.

The chain has TRBV6-5 and TRBJ2-3; 10 bases align to TRBD1. Germline lookup yields CDR1 MNHEY and CDR2 SVGAGI. The CDR3 runs to 15 residues. V trimming: 2 bases; J trimming: 4 bases; junction bases outside the gene matches: 3. The CDR3 protein is CASSYGGTGADTQYF. The CDR3 DNA reads as TGTGCCAGCAGTTACGGCGGGACAGGGGCAGATACGCAGTATTTT.

This clonotype was observed a few times. V and J are TRBV11-2 and TRBJ2-7; no clear D gene. CDR1 SGHAT and CDR2 FQNNGV come from the germline V gene. With 1 base removed from V and 4 bases from J, the gap between germline ends came to 8 bases. The CDR3 runs 13 residues. For the CDR3, the DNA is TGTGCCAGCAGCTTAGGGCCGATGTACGAGCAGTACTTC. Its protein is CASSLGPMYEQYF.

In this sample, this clonotype turned up a few times. The V and J genes are TRBV27 and TRBJ1-6; 10 positions match TRBD1. Germline V gene sequence: CDR1 MNHEY, CDR2 SMNVEV (reference sequence). The CDR3 covers 14 residues. The V gene end was trimmed by 3 bases and the J gene end by 9 bases; junction bases not matched to a gene: 2. DNA for the CDR3: TGTGCCAGCAGTTTCGGGACAGGGGTTTCACCCCTCCACTTT. Translation: CASSFGTGVSPLHF.

CDR3 DNA sequence: TGTGCCAGCAGCCCCGTCCCGACAGGGGTTAATGAAAAACTGTTTTTT. Residues: CASSPVPTGVNEKLFF. The genes are TRBV7-9 and TRBJ1-4; TRBD1 agrees at 8 bases. The CDR3 loop spans 16 amino acids. Germline CDR1 is SEHNR and CDR2 is FQNEAQ (reference sequence). V lost 5 bases to trimming and J lost 4 bases; unmatched junction nucleotides: 9.

This clonotype showed up many times. V gene TRBV7-8 combines with J gene TRBJ2-3; tentative D call: TRBD2 (6 bases). The length of the CDR3 is 15 residues. The germline CDR1 and CDR2 sequences are SGHVS and FQNEAQ. Between the trimmed V and J ends, which lost 4 bases and 1 base, there was a span of 12 bases. CDR3 protein: CASSSMGGGTDTQYF. CDR3 nucleotide sequence: TGTGCCAGCAGCTCCATGGGGGGAGGCACAGATACGCAGTATTTT.

The chain joins TRBV6-2 or TRBV6-3 to TRBJ2-7, with 14 bases aligning to TRBD2. The V segment lost 6 bases and the J segment 2 bases; nucleotides outside the gene matches: 6. The CDR3 runs to 16 residues. Per germline, CDR1 MNHEY and CDR2 SVGEGT. The CDR3: CASSSGTSGGAYEQYF. The CDR3 nucleotides read TGTGCCAGCAGCTCCGGGACTAGCGGGGGAGCCTACGAGCAGTACTTC.

V gene TRBV15 combines with J gene TRBJ2-7; D may be TRBD2 (5 bases). There are 17 residues in the CDR3. The germline V gene has CDR1 LNHNV and CDR2 YYDKDF (reference sequence). V dropped 0 bases and J dropped 7 bases, with 22 bases sitting between them. This CDR3 reads CATSRDRLLGPVGEQYF. CDR3 nucleotides: TGTGCCACCAGCAGAGATCGACTACTAGGACCTGTGGGGGAGCAGTACTTC.

The chain recombines TRBV2 with TRBJ2-3; TRBD1 matches at 8 bases. J gave up 3 bases and V 5 bases, and 16 bases lay outside the gene matches. This CDR3 contains 18 residues. CDR1 SNHLY and CDR2 FYNNEI come from the germline V gene. As DNA, the CDR3 is TGTGCCAGCAGTTCCCTTGGGCAGGGGGCGTTTAGAACAGATACGCAGTATTTT. Its protein product is CASSSLGQGAFRTDTQYF.

This chain joins TRBV30 and TRBJ2-2, with D unclear. The CDR3 has 13 residues. The V end lost 4 bases, the J end lost 3 bases, and 9 bases lay between the germline ends. In germline, CDR1 is GTSNPN, CDR2 SVGIG (reference sequence). CDR3 amino acids: CAWTRGDTGELFF. The CDR3 DNA is TGTGCCTGGACCCGCGGCGACACCGGGGAGCTGTTTTTT.

The V and J genes are TRBV6-1 and TRBJ2-7; TRBD1 matches at 7 bases. The germline gives CDR1 MNHNS, CDR2 SASEGT. After removal of 6 bases from V and 4 bases from J, the junction contained 12 bases not matched to a gene. The CDR3 contains 15 residues. CDR3 in amino acids: CASRGKTGSSYEQYF. The CDR3 region has the DNA TGTGCCAGCAGGGGGAAGACAGGGTCAAGTTACGAGCAGTACTTC.

This clonotype has ten or more counts. The chain recombines TRBV20-1 with TRBJ2-3, with 8 positions matching TRBD2. Germline V lookup: CDR1 DFQATT, CDR2 SNEGSKA (reference sequence). The trim removed 0 bases at V and 0 bases at J, leaving 5 bases unmatched. The CDR3 extends over 16 amino acids. DNA for the CDR3: TGCAGTGCTAGAGATCTGCTAGCGGGTAGCACAGATACGCAGTATTTT. Amino acid sequence: CSARDLLAGSTDTQYF.